This T cell receptor (beta chain) was observed in a study of metastatic and nonmetastatic thyroid tumors. Under the authors' procedure: Across clinicopathological groups, CDR3 differences served as the basis for building a distant-metastasis classifier for papillary thyroid cancer. TCRdb re-called clones via MiXCR from the PCR reads. The V and J calls here are based on TCRdb, not the publication. The table has more than 90,000 clones, roughly 13% seen once. This clone was seen ten or more times. No treatment of any kind had been given to any patient before thyroid surgery. The source of this sequence is a female donor with papillary thyroid cancer or a benign thyroid nodule (not recorded which). Some clones in this sample may be carry-over from other donors' samples. What was sequenced was blood.

Written as DNA, the CDR3 is TGTGCCAGCAGTTTCACCGAAGATCAGCCCCAGCATTTT. Protein sequence: CASSFTEDQPQHF. The chain couples TRBV12-3 or TRBV12-4 to TRBJ1-5; no clear D. V was cut by 3 bases and J by 5 bases, with 8 bases left in between. This CDR3 is 13 amino acids long.